What follows are 5 T cell receptor beta chains derived from one specimen sequenced in a study of CD8+ T cells in alopecia areata. Researchers sorted pooled cutaneous lymph node cells on the basis of CD4, CD8alpha, NKG2D, NKG2ACE and other markers. RNA, once extracted, was reverse transcribed into cDNA for use as the sequencing template. Repertoires were generated with immunoSEQ multiplex PCR, while TCRdb's copy carries only in-frame clones and drops some. The sample has about 270,000 clones, none seen only once. The sample consisted of CD4+ T cells sorted from a lymph node. These receptor sequences come from a C3H/HeJ mouse with alopecia areata. MHC haplotype: H2-k.

This clone was seen more than once but under ten times. Mouse gene names apply. Read data end 4 residues before the CDR3 end; the end is taken from the germline J gene. The rearrangement uses TRBV1 and TRBJ2-5, with a weak D call TRBD1 (6 bases). CDR3 size: 13 residues. The germline V gene encodes CDR1 NSQYPW and CDR2 LRSPGD (reference sequence). The CDR3 bases that were read are TGCACCTGCAGTTCCGGGACAAAAGAC. As protein: CTCSSGTKD. The CDR3, in full, reads CTCSSGTKDTQYF.

This clone has a handful of counts. Gene names are mouse gene names. From the germline J gene comes the end of the CDR3, since the read stops 4 residues before it. Other DNA sequences in this sample translate to the same CDR3. The V and J genes are TRBV19 and TRBJ2-7; TRBD2 matches 7 bases. Germline V gives CDR1 FNHDT, CDR2 SITEND (reference sequence). The CDR3 is made up of 13 amino acids. CDR3 bases read: TGTGCCAGCAGTATCCGGGGGGGGTAT. The encoded protein is CASSIRGGY. The entire CDR3 protein reads CASSIRGGYEQYF.

In this sample, this clone turned up a few times. Mouse gene names apply. The read ends 3 residues shy of where the CDR3 ends; the end is completed using the germline J gene. The rearrangement joins TRBV19 to TRBJ1-6, with a possible D match to TRBD1 (6 bases). TRBJ1-6 is labeled an ORF, and its function is uncertain. Germline-derived CDR1 and CDR2 are FNHDT and SITEND (reference sequence). CDR3 size: 15 residues. V was trimmed by 5 bases and J by 2 bases, leaving 11 bases between them. CDR3 DNA, as far as it was read: TGTGCCAGCAGGAACAGGGTGGCCTATAATTCGCCC. Translation gives CASRNRVAYNSP. From start to end, the CDR3 is CASRNRVAYNSPLYF.

Points on this clone: Gene names refer to mouse genes. The sequenced fragment ends 4 residues before the CDR3 boundary, so the rest is inferred from the germline J gene. The chain joins TRBV17 to TRBJ2-7, with D possibly TRBD1 on 6 matching bases. Germline V gene lookup returns CDR1 MNHDT and CDR2 YYDKIL. The CDR3 totals 13 residues. The germline V and J ends were trimmed by 5 bases and 0 bases, with 8 bases remaining between them. CDR3 sequence reads: CASSRQDSYEQYF. Incomplete CDR3 DNA: TGTGCTAGCAGTCGACAGGACTCCTAT.

This clone was observed at least ten times. Gene names and germline refer to mouse. The CDR3 end is not reached by the read, which stops 4 residues before it; the germline J gene fills it in. V gene TRBV19 combines with J gene TRBJ2-1; D possibly corresponds to TRBD1 (5 bases). The CDR3 length is 12 residues. Germline V CDR1 and CDR2: FNHDT, SITEND (reference sequence). V dropped 5 bases and J dropped 3 bases, with 6 bases sitting between them. Partial CDR3 DNA: TGTGCCAGCAGGACAGCCTATGCT. Translation gives CASRTAYA. In full, the CDR3 is CASRTAYAEQFF.